Listed here is a single T cell receptor beta chain. The source of the sample is a study of CD8 T cells in Susac syndrome. TCR beta sequences were obtained from blood CD8+ and CD4+ T cells. RNA was extracted with the RNeasy kit, and a quantity of roughly 0.5 to 1 ug was reverse transcribed using random hexamers. TCR beta CDR3 was amplified by immunoSEQ covering 54 Vbeta and 13 Jbeta. TCRdb reanalysed the immunoSEQ multiplex PCR reads using MiXCR and keeps one entry per CDR3 protein. Here the sample spans around 280,000 distinct CDR3 sequences, approximately 84% being singletons. This TCR came from a human donor with multiple sclerosis. Input material: CD8+ T cells from PBMCs.

CDR3 sequence: CASSDRGGEKLFF. The CDR3 DNA sequence: TGCGCCAGCAGTGACAGGGGCGGTGAAAAACTGTTTTTT. This chain joins TRBV10-1 and TRBJ1-4; the D gene is possibly TRBD1 (6 bases). Trimming removed 3 bases from V and 7 bases from J, with 9 bases in between. The CDR3 extends over 13 amino acids. Per germline, CDR1 WNHNN and CDR2 SYGVQD (reference sequence).